One sample yielded the 24 T cell receptor beta chains listed below, sequenced in a study of control samples from healthy donors and cancer patients. Clones were read by immunoSEQ multiplex PCR, and TCRdb kept only the in-frame ones, dropping some. The sample gives 190,000 or so clones, approximately 95% of which show up once; almost 1.5% is in the top ten. Sequences were obtained from blood. These receptors were collected from a man younger than 35 in good health.

The chain links TRBV9 to TRBJ2-4, with 15 bases fitting TRBD2. Germline V lookup: CDR1 SGDLS, CDR2 YYNGEE. CDR3 size: 16 residues. Trimming cost V 4 bases and J 6 bases; bases outside gene matches: 5. As DNA, the CDR3 is TGTGCCAGCAGCATCGGGACTAGCGGGGGGATAAACATTCAGTACTTC. Encoded protein: CASSIGTSGGINIQYF.

The genes are TRBV2 and TRBJ2-7; perhaps TRBD2 as D (5 bases). CDR1 is SNHLY and CDR2 is FYNNEI in the germline V gene. Trimming left V 0 bases short and J 13 bases short, with 19 bases between. This CDR3 contains 14 residues. CDR3 region: CASSEALQAGSPYF. In nucleotides, the CDR3 is TGTGCCAGCAGTGAAGCGCTTCAGGCTGGGAGTCCCTACTTC.

The rearrangement joins TRBV10-3 to TRBJ2-2; 8 nucleotides align to TRBD1. After removal of 8 bases from V and 0 bases from J, the junction contained 23 bases not matched to a gene. Germline CDR1 and CDR2: ENHRY and SYGVKD. The CDR3 spans 21 residues. In DNA form, the CDR3 reads TGTGCCATCCGAAGCCTACAGGGGGGCGCAGGGATTAGGCCGAACACCGGGGAGCTGTTTTTT. Encoded protein: CAIRSLQGGAGIRPNTGELFF.

V usage is TRBV3-1 (or the pseudogene TRBV3-2) and J usage is TRBJ1-4, with D unresolved. Germline V gene data show CDR1 as LGHDT and CDR2 as YNNKEL (reference sequence). V was trimmed by 0 bases and J by 6 bases, leaving 17 bases between them. The CDR3 loop spans 17 amino acids. The CDR3 sequence is CASSQDSQQAVDEKLFF. The CDR3 DNA reads TGTGCCAGCAGCCAAGATTCCCAGCAGGCAGTAGATGAAAAACTGTTTTTT.

This sequence joins TRBV18 and TRBJ2-1; 9 nucleotides line up with TRBD1. CDR1 KGHSH and CDR2 LQKENI come from the germline V gene. The CDR3 sequence is 15 residues long. V gave up 5 bases and J gave up 7 bases; unmatched junction bases: 9. This chain's CDR3 is CASSSYRDRENEQFF. The CDR3 nucleotides read TGTGCCAGCTCATCATACCGGGACAGGGAGAATGAGCAGTTCTTC.

The gene calls are TRBV6-1 and TRBJ2-1; D remains ambiguous. Germline V gene sequence: CDR1 MNHNS, CDR2 SASEGT. With 3 bases removed from V and 9 bases from J, the gap between germline ends came to 6 bases. The CDR3 spans 11 residues. The DNA for the CDR3 is TGTGCCAGCAGTGAGTGGGGTGAGCAGTTCTTC. The encoded protein is CASSEWGEQFF.

The chain joins TRBV18 to TRBJ2-2, with D unresolved. The length of the CDR3 is 16 residues. Germline CDR1 is KGHSH and CDR2 is LQKENI. Trimming took 2 bases from V and 0 from J, leaving 10 bases between them. CDR3 DNA sequence: TGTGCCAGCTCACCAAGGGCTAAATCGAACACCGGGGAGCTGTTTTTT. Protein product: CASSPRAKSNTGELFF. Full variable domain (missing parts from reference TRBV18 and TRBJ2-2): NAGVMQNPRHLVRRRGQEARLRCSPMKGHSHVYWYRQLPEEGLKFMVYLQKENIIDESGMPKERFSAEFPKEGPSILRIQQVVRGDSAAYFCASSPRAKSNTGELFFGEGSRLTVL.

The CDR3 region has the DNA TGTGCCAGCAGTTGGGCTAGCGCAGTGAATGAGCAGTTCTTC. It codes for CASSWASAVNEQFF. This sequence joins TRBV6-2 or TRBV6-3 and TRBJ2-1; D might be TRBD2 (6 bases). V was shortened by 4 bases and J by 7 bases, with 14 bases between the two germline ends. This CDR3 is 14 amino acids long. In germline, CDR1 is MNHEY, CDR2 SVGEGT.

This clone appeared once. The chain has TRBV28 and TRBJ2-4, with 8 nucleotides matching TRBD1. Looked up from germline, CDR1 is MDHEN and CDR2 is SYDVKM. This CDR3 is 13 amino acids long. Trimming at V came to 6 bases and at J to 7 bases, leaving 5 bases not matched to a gene. CDR3 sequence reads: CASRNRGSNIQYF. In DNA form, the CDR3 reads TGTGCCAGCAGAAACAGGGGGAGCAACATTCAGTACTTC.

This chain uses TRBV28 with TRBJ2-7; tentatively, D is TRBD1 (6 bases). V lost 3 bases, J lost 4 bases, and 13 bases lay in between. Germline V gene data show CDR1 as MDHEN and CDR2 as SYDVKM. The CDR3 loop spans 14 amino acids. The CDR3 sequence: CASSFGFRGYEQYF. CDR3 DNA sequence: TGTGCCAGCAGTTTCGGTTTCAGGGGATACGAGCAGTACTTC.

J is TRBJ1-2 and V is TRBV27, with D possibly TRBD1 on 5 matching bases. Deletions cut 6 bases from V and 8 bases from J, with 19 bases between. The CDR3 totals 14 residues. Per the germline V gene, CDR1 is MNHEY and CDR2 is SMNVEV (reference sequence). The CDR3 spells CASRISGIEGGYTF. The DNA of the CDR3 is TGTGCCAGCAGGATAAGCGGGATCGAGGGGGGCTACACCTTC.

The CDR3 loop is CASSPQVGNEQYF. CDR3 DNA: TGTGCCAGCTCACCACAGGTAGGGAACGAGCAGTACTTC. V and J are TRBV18 and TRBJ2-7; D gene uncertain. The germline V gene has CDR1 KGHSH and CDR2 LQKENI. V lost 1 base to trimming and J lost 5 bases, with 9 bases between them. This CDR3 region has 13 residues. Combining the CDR3 with reference TRBV18 and TRBJ2-7 gives the whole variable domain NAGVMQNPRHLVRRRGQEARLRCSPMKGHSHVYWYRQLPEEGLKFMVYLQKENIIDESGMPKERFSAEFPKEGPSILRIQQVVRGDSAAYFCASSPQVGNEQYFGPGTRLTVT.

The V and J genes are TRBV3-1 (or the pseudogene TRBV3-2) and TRBJ1-2, with 8 bases lining up with TRBD1. Germline V gene sequence: CDR1 LGHDT, CDR2 YNNKEL (reference sequence). This CDR3 comprises 13 residues. V trimming: 3 bases; J trimming: 6 bases; junction bases outside the gene matches: 3. This chain's CDR3 is CASSHGQGDGYTF. CDR3 sequence (DNA): TGTGCCAGCAGCCACGGACAGGGAGATGGCTACACCTTC.

This chain uses TRBV5-8 with TRBJ1-3; D remains unclear. The CDR3 extends over 13 amino acids. Per the germline V gene, CDR1 is SGHTS and CDR2 is YDEGEE. The V and J ends lost 0 bases and 4 bases respectively, with 5 bases between them. This CDR3 is CASSLGQGNTIYF. CDR3 sequence (DNA): TGTGCCAGCAGCTTGGGGCAAGGAAACACCATATATTTT.

The chain has TRBV10-3 and TRBJ2-7; 12 bases fit TRBD1. Germline trimming cut 7 bases from V and 5 bases from J; bases unmatched to any gene: 3. Per germline, CDR1 ENHRY and CDR2 SYGVKD. CDR3 length equals 13 residues. CDR3 nucleotide sequence: TGTGCCATCAAGGGACAGGGGGCCCACGAGCAGTACTTC. Translated, it gives CAIKGQGAHEQYF.

The chain joins TRBV27 to TRBJ1-5; D gene uncertain. V lost 4 bases to trimming and J lost 5 bases, with 9 bases between them. Germline CDR1 reads MNHEY; CDR2 reads SMNVEV (reference sequence). The CDR3 runs 13 residues. The DNA for the CDR3 is TGTGCCAGCAGTTCCGGACTCTATCAGCCCCAGCATTTT. Its protein is CASSSGLYQPQHF.

V and J are TRBV6-6 and TRBJ1-4; possible D gene TRBD1, 5 bases. The CDR3 extends over 15 amino acids. Germline V gives CDR1 MNHNY, CDR2 SVGAGI (reference sequence). The V end lost 0 bases, the J end lost 8 bases, and 13 bases lay between the germline ends. The CDR3, as DNA: TGTGCCAGCAGTTACTCGATTTTGGGGCAGGAAAAACTGTTTTTT. Amino acid sequence: CASSYSILGQEKLFF.

The V call is TRBV6-5, the J call TRBJ2-2; possibly TRBD1 for D (6 bases). The CDR3 sequence is 15 residues long. The germline V and J ends were trimmed by 2 bases and 5 bases, with 12 bases remaining between them. Germline assignment: CDR1 MNHEY and CDR2 SVGAGI. CDR3 nucleotide sequence: TGTGCCAGCAGTTACGGGGGCTTGCGGACCGGGGAGCTGTTTTTT. Amino acids: CASSYGGLRTGELFF.

This chain connects TRBV27 to TRBJ2-1, with 12 bases fitting TRBD1. Germline assignment: CDR1 MNHEY and CDR2 SMNVEV (reference sequence). The CDR3 sequence is 15 residues long. The J segment lost 7 bases and the V segment lost 8 bases, leaving 9 bases of the junction unmatched. The CDR3 coding sequence is TGTGCCAGCCCAGCCCGGGACAGGGGGCGGAATGAGCAGTTCTTC. Protein: CASPARDRGRNEQFF.

This clone was counted only a few times. The J gene is TRBJ1-1, the V gene TRBV5-1; TRBD1 agrees at 8 bases. Trimming at V came to 3 bases and at J to 6 bases, leaving 7 bases not matched to a gene. CDR1 and CDR2 (germline): SGHRS, YFSETQ. The CDR3 is made up of 14 amino acids. CDR3 DNA sequence: TGCGCCAGCAGCTCGTTCGACAGGGGCGCTGAAGCTTTCTTT. This translates into CASSSFDRGAEAFF.

The chain uses TRBV12-5 and TRBJ1-2; D is possibly TRBD1 (5 bases). The V end lost 6 bases, the J end lost 2 bases, and 13 bases lay between the germline ends. The CDR3 runs to 14 residues. Per germline, CDR1 LGHNT and CDR2 FRNRAP. CDR3 DNA: TGTGCTAGTGGCCGGGGGACGGCGAACTATGGCTACACCTTC. Encoded protein: CASGRGTANYGYTF. Using reference TRBV12-5 and TRBJ1-2 for the parts outside the CDR3, the full variable domain is DARVTQTPRHKVTEMGQEVTMRCQPILGHNTVFWYRQTMMQGLELLAYFRNRAPLDDSGMPKDRFSAEMPDATLATLKIQPSEPRDSAVYFCASGRGTANYGYTFGSGTRLTVV.

The V and J genes are TRBV5-1 and TRBJ2-5, with D hard to call. V dropped 1 base and J dropped 2 bases, with 18 bases sitting between them. Germline-derived CDR1 and CDR2 are SGHRS and YFSETQ. The CDR3 runs 17 residues. The DNA for the CDR3 is TGCGCCAGCAGCTTGTCCCTTGCTTTTTCGATACAAGAGACCCAGTACTTC. This gives the protein CASSLSLAFSIQETQYF.

The chain recombines TRBV9 with TRBJ2-2, with D hard to call. The germline CDR1 and CDR2 sequences are SGDLS and YYNGEE. V shed 0 bases and J shed 5 bases, with 11 bases lying between them. This CDR3 is built from 15 residues. CDR3 coding DNA: TGTGCCAGCAGCGTAGAAATGGGGTGGACCGGGGAGCTGTTTTTT. Its translation is CASSVEMGWTGELFF.

The rearrangement joins TRBV9 to TRBJ1-3; tentatively, D is TRBD1 (5 bases). Trimming cost V 5 bases and J 3 bases, with 15 bases left between them. Germline CDR1 reads SGDLS; CDR2 reads YYNGEE. The length of the CDR3 is 15 residues. In nucleotides, the CDR3 is TGTGCCAGCAGTGCTCCGGGGCGCAGTGGAAACACCATATATTTT. Amino acids: CASSAPGRSGNTIYF.